This is a list of T cell receptor beta chains from one sample in a study of graft-versus-host responses after intestinal transplantation. The antigens of these receptors remain unknown. Assay: immunoSEQ multiplex PCR; the TCRdb copy retains only in-frame clones and omits some. The sample records tens of thousands of clones, about nine tenths being singletons. The sample here was unstimulated CD8+ T cells sorted from spleen or lymph node cells, taken before transplant. These receptors were taken from a human donor who was the organ donor for an intestinal transplant. The CDR3 runs from the conserved cysteine through the conserved F or W. Each record gives: D gene, clone size, J gene, V gene, CDR3 protein, CDR3 DNA. D genes are given only for firm matches. A clone size is listed for some rows: how often the clone was seen (once, few, many), or a class if it is expanded.

NA NA TRBJ1-5 TRBV19 CASSITGAPSNQPQHF TGTGCCAGTAGTATTACCGGGGCACCTAGCAATCAGCCCCAGCATTTT
NA few TRBJ1-5 TRBV6-1 CASSEDAVPVEPQHF TGTGCCAGCAGTGAAGACGCGGTCCCGGTTGAGCCCCAGCATTTT
TRBD1 NA TRBJ1-1 TRBV7-9 CASTKGALNTEAFF TGTGCCAGCACCAAGGGGGCTCTGAACACTGAAGCTTTCTTT
NA NA TRBJ2-7 TRBV9 CASSVGGQSSYEQYF TGTGCCAGCAGCGTCGGGGGACAGTCATCTTACGAGCAGTACTTC
NA NA TRBJ1-1 TRBV11-2 CASRELGTEAFF TGTGCCAGCAGAGAACTGGGCACTGAAGCTTTCTTT
NA NA TRBJ1-1 TRBV14 CASSPNTEAFF TGTGCCAGCAGCCCCAACACTGAAGCTTTCTTT
NA once TRBJ2-1 TRBV4-1 CASSQALTSSDNEQFF TGCGCCAGCAGCCAAGCTCTGACTTCTAGTGACAATGAGCAGTTCTTC
NA NA TRBJ2-3 TRBV30 CAWSLGTTDTQYF TGTGCCTGGAGTTTAGGGACCACAGATACGCAGTATTTT
TRBD1 NA TRBJ2-7 TRBV13 CASSLYPGQGYEQYF TGTGCCAGCAGCTTATATCCCGGACAGGGTTACGAGCAGTACTTC
NA NA TRBJ2-3 TRBV11-2 CASSGGTHHLDTQYF TGTGCCAGCAGCGGCGGGACCCACCATTTGGATACGCAGTATTTT
NA NA TRBJ2-3 TRBV27 CASSFYASLGPFADTQYF TGTGCCAGCAGTTTTTATGCCTCGCTAGGACCTTTTGCAGATACGCAGTATTTT
NA NA TRBJ1-4 TRBV19 CASSPYGVTNEKLFF TGTGCCAGTAGTCCATACGGGGTTACTAATGAAAAACTGTTTTTT
TRBD1 few TRBJ2-5 TRBV6-5 CASSPTGNQETQYF TGTGCCAGCAGTCCGACAGGGAACCAAGAGACCCAGTACTTC
NA NA TRBJ1-2 TRBV28 CASSLTRYGYTF TGTGCCAGCAGTTTAACCCGGTATGGCTACACCTTC
NA NA TRBJ2-3 TRBV9 CASSVVPQADTQYF TGTGCCAGCAGCGTAGTCCCACAGGCAGATACGCAGTATTTT
NA NA TRBJ2-2 TRBV27 CASSLSSGANTGELFF TGTGCCAGCAGTTTATCGTCAGGGGCGAACACCGGGGAGCTGTTTTTT
TRBD2 NA TRBJ2-1 TRBV6-4 CASSDSSGGASEQFF TGTGCCAGCAGTGACTCGAGCGGGGGGGCGAGTGAGCAGTTCTTC
TRBD2 NA TRBJ2-2 TRBV2 CASSTPGPSGAGELFF TGTGCCAGCAGTACTCCGGGCCCGAGCGGGGCCGGGGAGCTGTTTTTT